The clone carrying this TCR beta chain is a singleton in its sample. Random hexamers were used to reverse transcribe about 0.5 to 1 ug of RNA. TCR beta CDR3 was amplified by immunoSEQ multiplex PCR. This amplification extended across 54 Vbeta and 13 Jbeta segments. TCRdb reprocessed the immunoSEQ multiplex PCR reads via MiXCR and lists one record per CDR3 protein. Of about 300,000 distinct CDR3 sequences listed, approximately 90% are singletons. The sample originates from a study of CD8 T cells in Susac syndrome. This CDR3 region has 13 residues. V trimming: 5 bases; J trimming: 4 bases; junction bases outside the gene matches: 2.

The chain carries TRBV12-3 or TRBV12-4 and TRBJ2-7; 10 positions match TRBD2. This clonotype originated in a human donor with multiple sclerosis. Sequencing input: CD4+ T cells from PBMCs. CDR3 nucleotides: TGTGCCAGCAGTAGCGGGAGGGGTTACGAGCAGTACTTC. Translating it yields CASSSGRGYEQYF.